The sequence of this T cell receptor (beta chain) was determined in a study of shared clonotypes between healthy human individuals. Whole-study findings and limits: Roughly 4.7% was the fraction of naive CD4 clonotypes found shared across a few donors. Larger richness was generally estimated for naive than memory subsets.

Naive CD8 cells comprised CD45RO-negative, CCR7-positively selected cells, excluding terminally differentiated effector memory CD45RA+ cells. Researchers divided each subset's genomic DNA evenly across several immunoSEQ plates. Profiled with immunoSEQ multiplex PCR; TCRdb holds only in-frame clones, not every one. The table records approximately 810,000 clones, around 92% of them present only once. This clone was detected once. Its cognate antigen is unknown. The CDR3 runs to 14 residues. CDR1 and CDR2 from the germline V gene are SGHRS and YFSETQ. Losses at the gene ends were 3 bases for V and 3 bases for J; bases not matched to a gene: 4.

This chain links TRBV5-1 with TRBJ2-7; 9 bases align to TRBD1. Sequenced: naive CD8+ T cells sorted from blood. This sequence originates from a man in his thirties or forties in good health. CDR3 sequence (DNA): TGCGCCAGCAGCTACGACAGGGGGGACTACGAGCAGTACTTC. Its protein product is CASSYDRGDYEQYF.